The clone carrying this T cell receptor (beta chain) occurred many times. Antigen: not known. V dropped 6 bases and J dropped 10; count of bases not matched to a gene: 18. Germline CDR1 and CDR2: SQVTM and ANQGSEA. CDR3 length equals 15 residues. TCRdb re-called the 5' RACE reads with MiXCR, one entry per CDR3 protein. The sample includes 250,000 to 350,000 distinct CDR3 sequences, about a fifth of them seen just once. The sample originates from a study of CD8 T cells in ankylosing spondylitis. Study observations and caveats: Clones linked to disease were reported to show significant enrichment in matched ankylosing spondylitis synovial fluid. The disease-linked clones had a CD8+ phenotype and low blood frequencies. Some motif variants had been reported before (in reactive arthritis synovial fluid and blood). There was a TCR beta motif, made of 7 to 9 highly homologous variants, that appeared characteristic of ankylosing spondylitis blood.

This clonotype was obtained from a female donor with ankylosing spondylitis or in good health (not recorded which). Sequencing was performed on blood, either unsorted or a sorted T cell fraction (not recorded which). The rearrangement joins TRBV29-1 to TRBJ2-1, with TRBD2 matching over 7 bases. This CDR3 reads CSVRPLRTSGKEQFF. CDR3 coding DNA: TGCAGCGTAAGGCCCCTAAGGACTAGTGGAAAAGAGCAGTTCTTC.